This T cell receptor (beta chain) was documented in a study of blood T cell repertoires in COVID-19. Study information: Donors of Cohort 3 who recovered were those that had two negative PCRs, clearance, or symptom resolution. The samples span acute and convalescent COVID-19 from the United States, Italy and Spain.

The CDR3 runs 19 residues. Trimming took off 1 base at V and 10 bases at J, with 29 bases between the two ends. Germline V gene sequence: CDR1 SNHLY, CDR2 FYNNEI. The study assigned cohorts using participant-reported clinical history. Sequencing used immunoSEQ multiplex PCR; TCRdb keeps in-frame clones, though not all of them. This table has roughly 160,000 clones, about 80% appearing once. The gene calls are TRBV2 and TRBJ2-1, with TRBD2 as a possible D gene (6 bases). The sample taken for sequencing was PBMCs or T cells enriched from blood (not recorded which). The sequence was obtained from a woman in her seventies in a cohort exposed to, infected with or recovered from COVID-19 (not recorded which). The CDR3 loop reads CASSEVGFIRESTQREQFF. The CDR3 DNA follows: TGTGCCAGCAGTGAAGTAGGTTTTATTCGGGAGAGCACCCAAAGGGAGCAGTTCTTC.